This is a list of T cell receptor beta chains from one sample in a study of vaccination and CD4 T cells after COVID-19. Their antigens remain unidentified. TCRdb reprocessed the PCR reads with MiXCR, giving one entry per CDR3 protein. The data show 7,500 or so distinct CDR3 sequences, with more than 60% seen just once and approximately 16% held by the top ten. The sample was CD4+ T cells from blood, cultured in vitro. The receptors shown here come from a human donor who had recovered from COVID-19. CDR3s include the opening cysteine and the closing phenylalanine or tryptophan. Fields, in order: J gene, V gene, D gene, clone size, CDR3 protein, CDR3 DNA. D genes are given only for firm matches. Some rows mark clone size as missing; the rest say once, few, many or name a class of expanded clone.

j_gene: TRBJ1-5; v_gene: TRBV27; d_gene: TRBD1; abundance: few; CDR3aa: CASSGGDREFYSNQPQHF; CDR3nt: TGTGCCAGCAGTGGGGGGGACAGGGAGTTCTATAGCAATCAGCCCCAGCATTTT
j_gene: TRBJ1-5; v_gene: TRBV20-1; d_gene: .; abundance: .; CDR3aa: CSAGPQVPNQPQHF; CDR3nt: TGCAGTGCAGGCCCACAGGTTCCCAATCAGCCCCAGCATTTT
j_gene: TRBJ2-3; v_gene: TRBV12-3/TRBV12-4; d_gene: TRBD2; abundance: .; CDR3aa: CASSPRLAARVDTQYF; CDR3nt: TGTGCCAGCAGCCCCAGACTAGCGGCACGGGTGGATACGCAGTATTTT
j_gene: TRBJ2-7; v_gene: TRBV5-1; d_gene: TRBD1; abundance: once; CDR3aa: CASSSGQGAYEQYF; CDR3nt: TGCGCCAGCAGCTCCGGACAGGGGGCCTACGAGCAGTACTTC
j_gene: TRBJ2-3; v_gene: TRBV6-2/TRBV6-3; d_gene: .; abundance: .; CDR3aa: CASGIGGTSTDTQYF; CDR3nt: TGTGCCAGCGGCATAGGCGGGACTAGCACAGATACGCAGTATTTT
j_gene: TRBJ2-2; v_gene: TRBV20-1; d_gene: .; abundance: .; CDR3aa: CSARGVGAGLYGNTGELFF; CDR3nt: TGCAGTGCTAGAGGGGTCGGAGCGGGCCTTTACGGGAACACCGGGGAGCTGTTTTTT
j_gene: TRBJ2-7; v_gene: TRBV2; d_gene: TRBD1; abundance: .; CDR3aa: CASSIPRLTGLYYSYEQYF; CDR3nt: TGTGCCAGTAGTATACCCCGCTTGACAGGGCTCTACTATAGTTACGAGCAGTACTTC
j_gene: TRBJ1-2; v_gene: TRBV18; d_gene: TRBD1; abundance: few; CDR3aa: CASSLRQGADIGYTF; CDR3nt: TGTGCCAGCTCACTGAGACAGGGGGCGGACATCGGCTACACCTTC
j_gene: TRBJ2-2; v_gene: TRBV2; d_gene: .; abundance: .; CDR3aa: CASSRAGANTGELFF; CDR3nt: TGTGCCAGCAGTCGAGCCGGGGCCAACACCGGGGAGCTGTTTTTT
j_gene: TRBJ1-1; v_gene: TRBV7-2; d_gene: .; abundance: few; CDR3aa: CASSLDQARVEAFF; CDR3nt: TGTGCCAGCAGCTTAGACCAAGCCAGGGTTGAAGCTTTCTTT
j_gene: TRBJ1-5; v_gene: TRBV29-1; d_gene: .; abundance: .; CDR3aa: CSVGDLNQPQHF; CDR3nt: TGCAGCGTGGGGGACCTCAATCAGCCCCAGCATTTT
j_gene: TRBJ2-7; v_gene: TRBV20-1; d_gene: TRBD1; abundance: .; CDR3aa: CSASRGPDEQYF; CDR3nt: TGCAGTGCTAGCAGGGGGCCCGACGAGCAGTACTTC
j_gene: TRBJ2-5; v_gene: TRBV18; d_gene: .; abundance: .; CDR3aa: CASSPRIGKETQYF; CDR3nt: TGTGCCAGCTCACCAAGGATCGGGAAGGAGACCCAGTACTTC
j_gene: TRBJ2-1; v_gene: TRBV20-1; d_gene: TRBD2; abundance: .; CDR3aa: CSARTSGRVYNEQFF; CDR3nt: TGCAGTGCCAGGACTAGCGGGAGGGTGTACAATGAGCAGTTCTTC
j_gene: TRBJ1-6; v_gene: TRBV20-1; d_gene: TRBD1; abundance: .; CDR3aa: CSASSQGDSPLHF; CDR3nt: TGCAGTGCTAGTAGCCAGGGGGATTCACCCCTCCACTTT
j_gene: TRBJ1-2; v_gene: TRBV6-2/TRBV6-3; d_gene: .; abundance: medium-sized; CDR3aa: CASSYHPSGYTF; CDR3nt: TGTGCCAGCAGTTATCACCCCTCGGGCTACACCTTC
j_gene: TRBJ1-2; v_gene: TRBV15; d_gene: .; abundance: .; CDR3aa: CATSRAGWSSLGGYTF; CDR3nt: TGTGCCACCAGCAGAGCAGGGTGGAGTTCCCTGGGAGGCTACACCTTC